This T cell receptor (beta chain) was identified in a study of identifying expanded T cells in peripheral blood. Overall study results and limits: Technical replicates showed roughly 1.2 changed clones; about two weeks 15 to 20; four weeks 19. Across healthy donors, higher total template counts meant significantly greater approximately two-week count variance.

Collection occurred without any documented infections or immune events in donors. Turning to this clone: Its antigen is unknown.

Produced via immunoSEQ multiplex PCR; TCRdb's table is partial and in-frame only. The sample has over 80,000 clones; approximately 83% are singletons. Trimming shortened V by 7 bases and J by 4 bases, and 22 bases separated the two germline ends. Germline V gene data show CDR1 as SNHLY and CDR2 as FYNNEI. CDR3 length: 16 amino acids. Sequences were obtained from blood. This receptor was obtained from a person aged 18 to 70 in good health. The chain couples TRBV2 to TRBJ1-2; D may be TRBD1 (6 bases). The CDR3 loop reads CASTQGHGRSLYGYTF. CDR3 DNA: TGTGCCAGCACCCAGGGACACGGTCGGAGCCTCTATGGCTACACCTTC.